The sequence of this T cell receptor beta chain was determined in a study of blood T cell repertoires in COVID-19. Here immunoSEQ multiplex PCR was the method, and the copy in TCRdb shows in-frame clones only, minus some. The table has 55,000 to 75,000 clones, approximately 86% seen once; the top ten hold about 3.4%. CDR3 length: 14 residues. Germline assignment: CDR1 SGHTA and CDR2 FQGNSA. Between the trimmed V and J ends, which lost 4 bases and 10 bases, there was a span of 14 bases. The chain couples TRBV7-2 to TRBJ1-6; D is perhaps TRBD1 (5 bases). Sequencing was carried out using peripheral blood. This TCR was sampled from a man between 45 and 60 years old with active COVID-19. CDR3 residues: CASSSQGLRSPLHF. CDR3 in DNA: TGTGCCAGCAGCTCCCAGGGCTTGAGGTCACCCCTCCACTTT.